The 24 T cell receptor beta chains given below trace back to one sample, sequenced in a study of T cells in Graves' hyperthyroidism and ophthalmopathy. RNA transcripts served as the template for amplifying TCR beta CDR3 regions. Using the HTBI primer set, a first-round RT-PCR was run on the TCR CDR3. TCRdb called the multiplex PCR reads again in MiXCR, with one record for every CDR3 protein. This sample has around 300,000 distinct CDR3 sequences, with roughly 20% found just once. Sequencing used blood. These receptors were collected from a middle-aged man with Graves' ophthalmopathy.

The chain recombines TRBV6-2 or TRBV6-3 with TRBJ1-6; a weak D match, TRBD1 (5 bases). The V gene lost 5 bases and the J gene lost 6 bases, with 17 bases spanning the gap. Germline CDR1 reads MNHEY; CDR2 reads SVGEGT. This CDR3 region has 16 residues. Here the CDR3 DNA reads TGTGCCAGCAGTCCCTCGAAGGGGTGGGGTAATTCACCCCTCCACTTT. This codes for CASSPSKGWGNSPLHF.

In DNA, the CDR3 is TGTGCCAGCAGCGGGACTAGTAATTCCTACGAGCAGTACTTC. This translates into CASSGTSNSYEQYF. The V gene is TRBV12-3 or TRBV12-4, the J gene TRBJ2-7, with 8 bases fitting TRBD2. Germline trimming cut 6 bases from V and 1 base from J; bases unmatched to any gene: 5. The CDR3 consists of 14 residues.

This clonotype was recorded many times. The gene calls are TRBV28 and TRBJ2-7; no reliable D call. V was clipped by 6 bases and J by 0 bases, with 24 bases between them. This CDR3 has 18 amino acids. Germline V gene sequence: CDR1 MDHEN, CDR2 SYDVKM. CDR3 nucleotide sequence: TGTGCCAGCAGCCCAAACTACCTACTTGGACCGAACTCCTACGAGCAGTACTTC. Protein: CASSPNYLLGPNSYEQYF.

The V and J genes are TRBV9 and TRBJ2-3; TRBD1 matches at 9 bases. The V gene's germline CDR1 is SGDLS and CDR2 YYNGEE. This CDR3 region has 14 residues. After removal of 3 bases from V and 5 bases from J, the junction contained 4 bases not matched to a gene. The CDR3 nucleotides are TGTGCCAGCAGCGCACAGGGGGCTGAAGATACGCAGTATTTT. This sequence encodes CASSAQGAEDTQYF.

This clonotype was seen repeatedly, ten times or more. The chain joins TRBV28 to TRBJ2-2; 7 nucleotides align to TRBD1. The CDR3 consists of 15 residues. V dropped 5 bases and J dropped 3; count of bases not matched to a gene: 6. Germline CDR1 reads MDHEN; CDR2 reads SYDVKM. In DNA, the CDR3 is TGTGCCAGCAGTCGACAGGGTTCGTACACCGGGGAGCTGTTTTTT. The encoded protein is CASSRQGSYTGELFF.

The genes are TRBV10-3 and TRBJ2-7; 7 nucleotides match TRBD2. The V and J ends lost 7 bases and 7 bases, in that order; junction bases with no gene match: 7. This CDR3 is built from 12 residues. Germline CDR1 reads ENHRY; CDR2 reads SYGVKD. CDR3 loop: CAINAGELEQYF. The CDR3 nucleotides read TGTGCCATCAACGCGGGGGAGCTAGAGCAGTACTTC.

This clonotype was counted a few times. CDR3 amino acids: CASSQSRQAADTQYF. The CDR3 coding sequence is TGTGCCAGCAGCCAATCAAGGCAGGCCGCAGATACGCAGTATTTT. The V and J genes are TRBV16 and TRBJ2-3; D is ambiguous. V lost 0 bases, J lost 4 bases, and 11 bases lay in between. CDR1 KGHSY and CDR2 FQNENV come from the germline V gene. The CDR3 extends over 15 amino acids.

The CDR3 sequence is CASRRTGATEAFF. Here the CDR3 DNA reads TGTGCCAGCAGGCGGACAGGGGCTACTGAAGCTTTCTTT. This chain connects TRBV6-1 to TRBJ1-1; 9 nucleotides agree with TRBD1. This CDR3 spans 13 amino acids. V trimming: 6 bases; J trimming: 5 bases; junction bases outside the gene matches: 4. Germline V gene data show CDR1 as MNHNS and CDR2 as SASEGT.

The genes are TRBV4-2 and TRBJ1-6; D perhaps matches TRBD1 (5 bases). The length of the CDR3 is 16 residues. Trimming took 4 bases from V and 11 from J, leaving 21 bases between them. Germline CDR1 is LGHNA and CDR2 is YNFKEQ. The CDR3 spells CASSRNTGTDQPPLHF. CDR3 DNA sequence: TGTGCCAGCAGCCGCAACACCGGGACGGATCAACCACCCCTCCACTTT.

In its sample, this clonotype was seen many times. V usage is TRBV2 and J usage is TRBJ2-7, with 8 positions matching TRBD1. The V gene's germline CDR1 is SNHLY and CDR2 FYNNEI. CDR3 length: 17 amino acids. V trimming: 5 bases; J trimming: 6 bases; junction bases outside the gene matches: 18. CDR3 coding DNA: TGTGCCAGCAGTTCCTCTGCGACAGGGGCGCAGACCCGCGAGCAGTACTTC. It is translated as CASSSSATGAQTREQYF.

Many counts were recorded for this clonotype. The CDR3 coding sequence is TGTGCCAGCAGTTTAGATCGCAGCTCCTACAATGAGCAGTTCTTC. Translating it yields CASSLDRSSYNEQFF. The chain is built from TRBV12-3 or TRBV12-4 and TRBJ2-1; D is ambiguous. This CDR3 comprises 15 residues. Trimming shortened V by 1 base and J by 0 bases, and 7 bases separated the two germline ends.

On this clonotype itself: A much larger clone is a single base away; this may be a read error. V usage is TRBV20-1 and J usage is TRBJ1-2, with D unclear. The ends were cut back, 0 bases at V and 8 bases at J, with 13 bases in the middle. Germline assignment: CDR1 DFQATT and CDR2 SNEGSKA (reference sequence). The CDR3 loop spans 13 amino acids. CDR3 amino acids: CSARDSLWRGYTF. The CDR3 nucleotides are TGCAGTGCTAGAGATTCTCTCTGGCGGGGCTACACCTTC.

CDR3 coding DNA: TGTGCCAGCAGCCTGGGACTAGCGGGAGGGAGACAGACCCAGTACTTC. It codes for CASSLGLAGGRQTQYF. The genes are TRBV13 and TRBJ2-5, with TRBD2 matching over 16 bases. Germline V gives CDR1 PRHDT, CDR2 FYEKMQ (reference sequence). CDR3 length: 16 amino acids. V was pared by 5 bases and J by 6 bases, with 6 bases of the junction left unmatched.

There are a few counts of this clonotype. The V and J genes are TRBV14 and TRBJ2-7; weak D call: TRBD2 (6 bases). The V gene's germline CDR1 is SGHDN and CDR2 FVKESK. The CDR3 spans 15 residues. The ends were cut back, 4 bases at V and 7 bases at J, with 20 bases in the middle. Here the CDR3 reads CASSPRYRTAGEQYF. The CDR3 DNA follows: TGTGCCAGCAGCCCCCGGTACCGAACGGCGGGGGAGCAGTACTTC.

The chain combines TRBV6-1 with TRBJ2-3; D unresolved. The CDR3 has 16 residues. Between the trimmed V and J ends, which lost 5 bases and 1 base, there was a span of 16 bases. CDR1 is MNHNS, CDR2 SASEGT, per germline. CDR3 residues: CASSRLFGGRTDTQYF. CDR3 sequence (DNA): TGTGCCAGCAGTCGTTTGTTCGGCGGACGCACAGATACGCAGTATTTT.

The chain employs TRBV9 and TRBJ2-1; perhaps D is TRBD1 or TRBD2 (5 bases each). Trimming cost V 0 bases and J 9 bases, with 13 bases left between them. The CDR3 consists of 14 residues. In germline, CDR1 is SGDLS, CDR2 YYNGEE. Here the CDR3 reads CASSVGPGGGEQFF. CDR3 DNA: TGTGCCAGCAGCGTAGGTCCAGGTGGGGGTGAGCAGTTCTTC.

The genes are TRBV6-1 and TRBJ2-1; maybe TRBD2 (5 bases). Germline CDR1 reads MNHNS; CDR2 reads SASEGT. This CDR3 is 16 amino acids long. V shed 6 bases and J shed 9 bases, with 24 bases lying between them. The CDR3 DNA follows: TGTGCCAGCAGGGTCCTCCGGACTTCCTTGTTTAGTGAGCAGTTCTTC. Protein: CASRVLRTSLFSEQFF.

There are many counts of this clonotype. The V and J genes are TRBV11-3 and TRBJ2-3, with D possibly TRBD2 on 6 matching bases. Germline lookup yields CDR1 SGHNT and CDR2 YENEEA. This CDR3 spans 15 amino acids. Trimming removed 3 bases from V and 2 bases from J, with 12 bases in between. The CDR3 reads CASSLEGLLTDTQYF. DNA for the CDR3: TGTGCCAGCAGCTTGGAGGGGTTACTCACAGATACGCAGTATTTT.

This clonotype was seen ten or more times. The J gene is TRBJ2-1, the V gene TRBV20-1, with a weak D call TRBD2 (6 bases). Trimming removed 5 bases from V and 3 bases from J, with 17 bases in between. The CDR3 spans 15 residues. Germline V gene data show CDR1 as DFQATT and CDR2 as SNEGSKA (reference sequence). CDR3 nucleotide sequence: TGCAGTGCTCACGTCGGGGGAGTAGACTACAATGAGCAGTTCTTC. Its protein is CSAHVGGVDYNEQFF.

Turning to this clonotype: A single base separates this from a much larger clone, so it may be a read error. V and J are TRBV5-1 and TRBJ1-5, with D perhaps matching TRBD1 (6 bases). Germline CDR1 reads SGHRS; CDR2 reads YFSETQ. This CDR3 is built from 16 residues. This chain's CDR3 is CASSPGTLGGNRPQHF. The DNA of the CDR3 is TGCGCCAGCAGCCCTGGGACCCTTGGGGGCAATCGGCCCCAGCATTTT.

This clonotype was detected many times. V and J are TRBV6-1 and TRBJ2-5, with TRBD1 matching 8 bases. CDR1 and CDR2 from the germline V gene are MNHNS and SASEGT. With 6 bases clipped from V and 3 bases from J, the junction kept 6 bases outside the gene matches. The CDR3 is 14 amino acids. The CDR3 nucleotides read TGTGCCAGCAGCTGGACAGGGCAAAAAGAGACCCAGTACTTC. Protein: CASSWTGQKETQYF.

Only a few counts were recorded for this clonotype. The chain has TRBV9 and TRBJ2-1; D gene ambiguous. The CDR3 extends over 13 amino acids. Germline-derived CDR1 and CDR2 are SGDLS and YYNGEE. Deletions cut 0 bases from V and 4 bases from J, with 5 bases between. The CDR3 sequence is CASSVDLYNEQFF. DNA of the CDR3: TGTGCCAGCAGCGTAGATCTTTACAATGAGCAGTTCTTC.

V and J are TRBV18 and TRBJ2-2; D is unclear. The length of the CDR3 is 16 residues. Trimming stripped 3 bases from V and 7 bases from J, with 18 bases between. The germline gives CDR1 KGHSH, CDR2 LQKENI. CDR3 DNA: TGTGCCAGCTCACCCCTAATTGTTTTCGGCGGCGGGGAGCTGTTTTTT. Protein: CASSPLIVFGGGELFF. Full variable domain (rest looked up from reference TRBV18 and TRBJ2-2): NAGVMQNPRHLVRRRGQEARLRCSPMKGHSHVYWYRQLPEEGLKFMVYLQKENIIDESGMPKERFSAEFPKEGPSILRIQQVVRGDSAAYFCASSPLIVFGGGELFFGEGSRLTVL.

The J gene is TRBJ2-3, the V gene TRBV9; TRBD1 or TRBD2 may be the D gene (6 bases each). This CDR3 contains 14 residues. V lost 6 bases and J lost 0, with 11 bases in between. Germline V CDR1 and CDR2: SGDLS, YYNGEE. The CDR3 reads CASTAGQSTDTQYF. CDR3 DNA: TGTGCCAGCACCGCGGGACAAAGCACAGATACGCAGTATTTT.